The 27 T cell receptor beta chains reported below all come from one sample, sequenced in a study of shared clonotypes between healthy human individuals. Data came from immunoSEQ multiplex PCR; TCRdb stores just in-frame clones and leaves some out. The sample shows roughly 200,000 clones, approximately 70% of them seen only once. Sequencing input: memory CD4+ T cells sorted from blood. The subset: CD45RA-negative fraction. These receptors all come from a man aged 25-40 years in good health.

CDR3 nucleotide sequence: TGTGCCAGCAGCCCGGGACAGGGGCGTGGCGATGAGCAGTTCTTC. The encoded protein is CASSPGQGRGDEQFF. This chain connects TRBV5-5 to TRBJ2-1, with 10 nucleotides matching TRBD1. The CDR3 is 15 amino acids. The ends lost 4 bases at V and 8 bases at J; junction bases unmatched: 9. CDR1 is SGHKS and CDR2 is YYEKEE in the germline V gene (reference sequence).

This clone was found once. The CDR3 coding sequence is TGTGCCAGCAGCCTTGGGACCGCTTATGGCTACACCTTC. This sequence encodes CASSLGTAYGYTF. The gene calls are TRBV6-6 and TRBJ1-2; tentative D call: TRBD1 (5 bases). The CDR3 has 13 residues. The ends were cut back, 6 bases at V and 5 bases at J, with 13 bases in the middle. The germline CDR1 and CDR2 sequences are MNHNY and SVGAGI (reference sequence).

The chain links TRBV25-1 to TRBJ2-1; 8 positions match TRBD2. Germline-derived CDR1 and CDR2 are MGHDK and SYGVNS. V shed 4 bases, J shed 3 bases, and the junction held 5 bases outside the gene matches. The CDR3 sequence is 15 residues long. This CDR3 reads CASSGRAGDYNEQFF. The CDR3 DNA follows: TGTGCCAGCAGTGGGAGAGCGGGAGACTACAATGAGCAGTTCTTC.

The V and J genes are TRBV5-1 and TRBJ2-7; D unclear. Germline assignment: CDR1 SGHRS and CDR2 YFSETQ. This CDR3 region has 12 residues. V shed 0 bases and J shed 4 bases, with 5 bases lying between them. CDR3 sequence reads: CASSLDQYEQYF. In nucleotides, the CDR3 is TGCGCCAGCAGCTTGGATCAGTACGAGCAGTACTTC.

The J gene is TRBJ1-1, the V gene TRBV7-2; perhaps TRBD1 as D (6 bases). Germline CDR1 and CDR2: SGHTA and FQGNSA. This CDR3 contains 15 residues. The germline V and J ends were trimmed by 5 bases and 0 bases, with 13 bases remaining between them. CDR3 bases: TGTGCCAGCAGCCCTGACAGGTTAATGAACACTGAAGCTTTCTTT. Translated, it gives CASSPDRLMNTEAFF.

The V call is TRBV6-1, the J call TRBJ2-7, with a weak D call TRBD2 (5 bases). Germline V gene data show CDR1 as MNHNS and CDR2 as SASEGT. Trimming shortened V by 4 bases and J by 0 bases, and 7 bases separated the two germline ends. The CDR3 consists of 13 residues. The CDR3 here is CASSVGSSYEQYF. CDR3 nucleotide sequence: TGTGCCAGCAGTGTGGGGAGCTCCTACGAGCAGTACTTC.

This chain connects TRBV7-9 to TRBJ2-5, with D uncertain. Trimming left V 5 bases short and J 4 bases short, with 20 bases between. This CDR3 has 16 residues. CDR1 and CDR2 from the germline V gene are SEHNR and FQNEAQ (reference sequence). The CDR3 spells CASSPERAYLGETQYF. CDR3 nucleotides: TGTGCCAGCAGCCCCGAGCGAGCTTATTTAGGAGAGACCCAGTACTTC.

The CDR3 is CASSTADRYYGYTF. The CDR3 DNA sequence: TGTGCCAGCAGCACTGCGGACAGGTACTATGGCTACACCTTC. The rearrangement joins TRBV6-6 to TRBJ1-2; 7 bases map to TRBD1. Germline V gene data show CDR1 as MNHNY and CDR2 as SVGAGI (reference sequence). This CDR3 is built from 14 residues. The V and J ends lost 6 bases and 3 bases, in that order; junction bases with no gene match: 7.

The chain is built from TRBV11-2 and TRBJ2-3; D might be TRBD2 (6 bases). V lost 7 bases and J lost 6, with 20 bases in between. CDR1 SGHAT and CDR2 FQNNGV come from the germline V gene. This CDR3 comprises 15 residues. In DNA, the CDR3 is TGTGCCAGCACACCGGGACTGACGTGGTACGATACGCAGTATTTT. Translated: CASTPGLTWYDTQYF. The full variable domain, completed using reference TRBV11-2 and TRBJ2-3, is EAGVAQSPRYKIIEKRQSVAFWCNPISGHATLYWYQQILGQGPKLLIQFQNNGVVDDSQLPKDRFSAERLKGVDSTLKIQPAKLEDSAVYLCASTPGLTWYDTQYFGPGTRLTVL.

There are a few counts of this clone. The rearrangement links TRBV13 to TRBJ2-1; D could derive from TRBD1 or TRBD2 (5 bases each). Trimming removed 2 bases at V and 0 bases at J, with 11 bases between. The CDR3 totals 16 residues. From germline, CDR1 is PRHDT and CDR2 FYEKMQ (reference sequence). The CDR3 protein is CASSLSEGTSYNEQFF. The CDR3 region has the DNA TGTGCCAGCAGCTTATCTGAAGGGACCTCCTACAATGAGCAGTTCTTC.

This chain uses TRBV12-2 with TRBJ1-5. TRBV12-2 constitutes a pseudogene. The CDR3 consists of 16 residues. CDR3 DNA: TGTGCAAGTCGATCTACTACGCTATATAGCAATCAGCCCCAGCATTTT. It codes for CASRSTTLYSNQPQHF.

The rearrangement joins TRBV6-1 to TRBJ1-5, with a possible D match to TRBD1 (5 bases). Germline lookup yields CDR1 MNHNS and CDR2 SASEGT. This CDR3 region has 12 residues. V dropped 6 bases and J dropped 5 bases, with 8 bases sitting between them. The CDR3 sequence: CASSQGYQPQHF. In DNA form, the CDR3 reads TGTGCCAGCAGCCAGGGCTATCAGCCCCAGCATTTT.

The rearrangement uses TRBV7-2 and TRBJ1-1, with D possibly being TRBD1 (6 bases). Per the germline V gene, CDR1 is SGHTA and CDR2 is FQGNSA. The CDR3 runs to 14 residues. V lost 3 bases to trimming and J lost 6 bases, with 14 bases between them. The CDR3 here is CASSFPQGGPEAFF. The CDR3 bases are TGTGCCAGCAGCTTCCCCCAAGGGGGACCTGAAGCTTTCTTT.

The chain employs TRBV11-2 and TRBJ2-3; D is undetermined. The CDR3 contains 14 residues. Trimming removed 2 bases from V and 1 base from J, with 7 bases in between. Germline-derived CDR1 and CDR2 are SGHAT and FQNNGV. The CDR3 DNA follows: TGTGCCAGCAGCTTATTAGCCCGCACAGATACGCAGTATTTT. Its translation: CASSLLARTDTQYF.

The CDR3 coding sequence is TGTGCCAGCAGCTTGGGACAAGTTAACTATGAGCAGTTCTTC. Amino acids: CASSLGQVNYEQFF. V is TRBV5-4 and J is TRBJ2-1, with unresolved D. V lost 0 bases, J lost 8 bases, and 12 bases lay in between. The CDR3 has 14 residues. The germline CDR1 and CDR2 sequences are SGHNT and YYREEE (reference sequence).

The chain combines TRBV18 with TRBJ2-1; perhaps D is TRBD1 or TRBD2 (5 bases each). From germline, CDR1 is KGHSH and CDR2 LQKENI. Trimming removed 3 bases at V and 5 bases at J, with 11 bases between. The CDR3 covers 14 residues. CDR3 sequence (DNA): TGTGCCAGCTCACCGGCTGGGGGAGACAATGAGCAGTTCTTC. Its translation: CASSPAGGDNEQFF.

The chain has TRBV10-1 and TRBJ2-2; 7 bases fit TRBD1. The CDR3 has 14 residues. Losses at the gene ends were 5 bases for V and 5 bases for J; bases not matched to a gene: 5. Germline V gene data show CDR1 as WNHNN and CDR2 as SYGVQD (reference sequence). DNA of the CDR3: TGCGCCAGCAGTTCGACAGGGACAACCGGGGAGCTGTTTTTT. The encoded protein is CASSSTGTTGELFF.

The chain is built from TRBV11-2 and TRBJ2-1; the D gene could be TRBD1 or TRBD2 (6 bases each). Germline CDR1 reads SGHAT; CDR2 reads FQNNGV. CDR3 size: 13 residues. The V and J ends lost 5 bases and 8 bases respectively, with 13 bases between them. CDR3 DNA sequence: TGTGCCAGCAGCGGCCTGGGGGGCCATGAGCAGTTCTTC. Translation gives CASSGLGGHEQFF.

The chain carries TRBV9 and TRBJ2-7; D is possibly TRBD1 or TRBD2 (5 bases each). Germline V lookup: CDR1 SGDLS, CDR2 YYNGEE. This CDR3 has 15 residues. V lost 0 bases, J lost 2 bases, and 12 bases lay in between. CDR3 coding DNA: TGTGCCAGCAGCGTAGGGACGGGGCTCCCCTACGAGCAGTACTTC. Protein: CASSVGTGLPYEQYF. Full variable domain (rest looked up from reference TRBV9 and TRBJ2-7): DSGVTQTPKHLITATGQRVTLRCSPRSGDLSVYWYQQSLDQGLQFLIQYYNGEERAKGNILERFSAQQFPDLHSELNLSSLELGDSALYFCASSVGTGLPYEQYFGPGTRLTVT.

This chain joins TRBV11-2 and TRBJ2-1, with D unresolved. The CDR3 consists of 13 residues. The germline V gene encodes CDR1 SGHAT and CDR2 FQNNGV. V lost 3 bases and J lost 5, with 8 bases in between. CDR3 coding DNA: TGTGCCAGCAGCTTGGATGATGACAATGAGCAGTTCTTC. Encoded protein: CASSLDDDNEQFF. Variable domain in full (rest from reference TRBV11-2 and TRBJ2-1): EAGVAQSPRYKIIEKRQSVAFWCNPISGHATLYWYQQILGQGPKLLIQFQNNGVVDDSQLPKDRFSAERLKGVDSTLKIQPAKLEDSAVYLCASSLDDDNEQFFGPGTRLTVL.

This clone was observed a few times. CDR3 sequence reads: CASSPLGGKDYGYTF. The CDR3 DNA sequence: TGTGCCAGCTCACCGCTCGGCGGAAAGGACTATGGCTACACCTTC. This sequence joins TRBV18 and TRBJ1-2; unclear D gene. The V gene's germline CDR1 is KGHSH and CDR2 LQKENI. The CDR3 has 15 amino acids. V lost 3 bases and J lost 3, with 14 bases in between.

The chain recombines TRBV11-3 with TRBJ2-2; TRBD2 aligns across 8 bases. The CDR3 is 13 amino acids. V trimming: 5 bases; J trimming: 8 bases; junction bases outside the gene matches: 4. Germline CDR1 is SGHNT and CDR2 is YENEEA. The CDR3 DNA reads as TGTGCCAGCAGCAAACTAGCGGAAGGGGAGCTGTTTTTT. Translation: CASSKLAEGELFF.

This clone was counted only a few times. The rearrangement links TRBV29-1 to TRBJ1-5; 8 positions match TRBD1. Germline-derived CDR1 and CDR2 are SQVTM and ANQGSEA. The length of the CDR3 is 14 residues. With 4 bases clipped from V and 0 bases from J, the junction kept 2 bases outside the gene matches. The CDR3 DNA reads TGCAGCGTTGCGGACAGGGATAGCAATCAGCCCCAGCATTTT. Protein product: CSVADRDSNQPQHF.

There are a few counts of this clone. V usage is TRBV27 and J usage is TRBJ2-1; 8 bases map to TRBD2. The CDR3 sequence is 16 residues long. V trimming: 5 bases; J trimming: 0 bases; junction bases outside the gene matches: 6. From germline, CDR1 is MNHEY and CDR2 SMNVEV (reference sequence). The CDR3 is CASSPYTSGSYNEQFF. The CDR3 DNA sequence: TGTGCCAGCAGTCCCTATACTAGCGGCTCCTACAATGAGCAGTTCTTC.

The rearrangement links TRBV6-1 to TRBJ1-2; the D is unclear. This CDR3 is built from 15 residues. The ends were cut back, 2 bases at V and 5 bases at J, with 15 bases in the middle. In germline, CDR1 is MNHNS, CDR2 SASEGT. In DNA form, the CDR3 reads TGTGCCAGCAGTGAAACGGGGTGGGCAAATTATGGCTACACCTTC. Translation: CASSETGWANYGYTF.

V is TRBV4-1 and J is TRBJ1-4; D is uncertain. The CDR3 contains 15 residues. With 0 bases removed from V and 8 bases from J, the gap between germline ends came to 13 bases. Germline loops: CDR1 MGHRA, CDR2 YSYEKL. CDR3 in DNA: TGCGCCAGCAGCCAAGATGTCGTACCTTCGGAAAAACTGTTTTTT. It yields the protein CASSQDVVPSEKLFF.

This clone was seen a handful of times. The chain employs TRBV6-1 and TRBJ2-1; D unresolved. This CDR3 has 13 residues. The germline CDR1 and CDR2 sequences are MNHNS and SASEGT. The V and J ends lost 4 bases and 7 bases respectively, with 11 bases between them. CDR3: CASSALIGNEQFF. The CDR3 region has the DNA TGTGCCAGCAGTGCACTGATAGGGAATGAGCAGTTCTTC.